The 21 T cell receptor beta chains below come from one sample, sequenced in a study of cytomegalovirus exposure and HLA in healthy donors. The PCR was carried out with 60 Vbeta primers and 13 Jbeta primers. This table comes from immunoSEQ multiplex PCR, and its TCRdb copy is limited to in-frame clones, with some not included. The sample holds 70,000 to 85,000 clones. What was sequenced was PBMCs. Source of these receptors: a female donor in good health and CMV-seropositive.

The chain is built from TRBV5-4 and TRBJ1-1; 9 nucleotides line up with TRBD1. CDR3 length: 15 amino acids. The J segment lost 3 bases and the V segment lost 2 bases, leaving 5 bases of the junction unmatched. Germline V CDR1 and CDR2: SGHNT, YYREEE (reference sequence). The CDR3 spells CASSFPGQGDTEAFF. The CDR3 DNA follows: TGTGCCAGCAGCTTTCCGGGACAGGGAGACACTGAAGCTTTCTTT.

The CDR3 bases are TGCGCCAGCAGCTTATCAGGGCTCGAGCAGTACTTC. It yields the protein CASSLSGLEQYF. This chain connects TRBV5-1 to TRBJ2-7; D possibly corresponds to TRBD1 (5 bases). CDR3 length: 12 residues. Trimming left V 2 bases short and J 6 bases short, with 9 bases between. Germline V gives CDR1 SGHRS, CDR2 YFSETQ.

For this clone: One junction end does not reproduce the germline sequence, and a read error may be involved. This chain connects TRBV14 to TRBJ1-6; no clear D. CDR1 and CDR2 (germline): SGHDN, FVKESK. The CDR3 loop spans 11 amino acids. CDR3 bases: TGTGCCAGCAGCCCGCAGGCCCTTTGCCGATTT. It encodes CASSPQALCRF.

The chain recombines TRBV7-9 with TRBJ1-3, with TRBD1 matching over 7 bases. The ends lost 3 bases at V and 2 bases at J; junction bases unmatched: 1. From germline, CDR1 is SEHNR and CDR2 FQNEAQ (reference sequence). CDR3 length: 14 amino acids. For the CDR3, the DNA is TGTGCCAGCAGCTTGGACAGGCCTGGAAACACCATATATTTT. Translated: CASSLDRPGNTIYF.

This rearrangement joins TRBV6-5 to TRBJ2-7, with D possibly TRBD2 on 5 matching bases. This CDR3 has 14 residues. CDR1 is MNHEY and CDR2 is SVGAGI in the germline V gene. Deletions cut 0 bases from V and 9 bases from J, with 15 bases between. CDR3 nucleotide sequence: TGTGCCAGCAGTTACTCGAGGGTGCTGCCGGGGCAGTACTTC. Translation gives CASSYSRVLPGQYF.

Of note for this clone: One end of the junction does not line up with germline, which may come from a read error. V gene TRBV28 combines with J gene TRBJ2-1; D gene unclear. Germline CDR1 is MDHEN and CDR2 is SYDVKM. The CDR3 spans 14 residues. As DNA, the CDR3 is TGTGCCAGCAGTCTATGGCCCCCACACAGAGAGCAGTTCTTC. Its translation: CASSLWPPHREQFF.

The chain employs TRBV6-1 and TRBJ1-4, with TRBD1 identical over 10 bases. This CDR3 has 12 amino acids. The V segment lost 7 bases and the J segment 12 bases; nucleotides outside the gene matches: 5. CDR1 and CDR2 from the germline V gene are MNHNS and SASEGT. The CDR3 region is CASTGDRGELFF. CDR3 DNA: TGTGCCAGCACAGGGGACAGGGGTGAACTGTTTTTT.

The J gene is TRBJ1-1, the V gene TRBV19; possibly TRBD1 for D (5 bases). The CDR3 has 14 amino acids. V was clipped by 9 bases and J by 0 bases, with 14 bases between them. The germline V gene encodes CDR1 LNHDA and CDR2 SQIVND (reference sequence). CDR3 amino acids: CASSAAGVNTEAFF. The CDR3 nucleotides are TGTGCCAGCTCGGCAGCGGGGGTGAACACTGAAGCTTTCTTT.

The chain joins TRBV19 to TRBJ1-3; possibly TRBD1 for D (6 bases). The CDR3 loop spans 16 amino acids. Trimming pared 1 base from V and 4 bases from J, leaving 14 bases between. Germline V gene lookup returns CDR1 LNHDA and CDR2 SQIVND (reference sequence). The CDR3 DNA sequence: TGTGCCAGTAGTATAGCTGGACAGCCATTCGGAAACACCATATATTTT. This encodes CASSIAGQPFGNTIYF.

CDR3 DNA sequence: TGTGCCTGGAGCGGGGGAGCGTACTCCAATGAGCAGTTCTTC. It codes for CAWSGGAYSNEQFF. V and J are TRBV30 and TRBJ2-1; D possibly corresponds to TRBD2 (6 bases). The length of the CDR3 is 14 residues. In germline, CDR1 is GTSNPN, CDR2 SVGIG (reference sequence). V was pared by 3 bases and J by 6 bases, with 15 bases between.

The chain employs TRBV5-8 and TRBJ2-1; D may be TRBD2 (7 bases). The V gene lost 0 bases and the J gene lost 8 bases, with 12 bases spanning the gap. The CDR3 consists of 14 residues. Germline V gene lookup returns CDR1 SGHTS and CDR2 YDEGEE. CDR3 coding DNA: TGTGCCAGCAGCTTGGCGGGGGGCCTCGATGAGCAGTTCTTC. It yields the protein CASSLAGGLDEQFF.

This chain joins TRBV30 and TRBJ1-2; 11 positions agree with TRBD1. J was trimmed by 0 bases and V by 4 bases; bases with no gene match: 7. Germline assignment: CDR1 GTSNPN and CDR2 SVGIG (reference sequence). CDR3 length equals 16 residues. As DNA, the CDR3 is TGTGCCTGGATTCCCCGGGACAGGGGGGCTAACTATGGCTACACCTTC. It encodes CAWIPRDRGANYGYTF.

V gene TRBV30 combines with J gene TRBJ1-1, with D unresolved. Trimming removed 2 bases at V and 6 bases at J, with 13 bases between. The germline V gene has CDR1 GTSNPN and CDR2 SVGIG (reference sequence). There are 13 residues in the CDR3. CDR3 protein: CAWSLKPGAEAFF. The CDR3 DNA reads as TGTGCCTGGAGTTTAAAACCCGGGGCTGAAGCTTTCTTT.

V usage is TRBV11-2 and J usage is TRBJ2-7; 11 bases are a match to TRBD1. The germline V gene encodes CDR1 SGHAT and CDR2 FQNNGV. This CDR3 comprises 15 residues. Trimming removed 5 bases from V and 3 bases from J; junction bases left unmatched: 6. CDR3 loop: CASSVTGTGGYEQYF. CDR3 DNA: TGTGCCAGCAGCGTAACCGGGACAGGGGGCTACGAGCAGTACTTC. The variable domain in full, completed from reference TRBV11-2 and TRBJ2-7, reads EAGVAQSPRYKIIEKRQSVAFWCNPISGHATLYWYQQILGQGPKLLIQFQNNGVVDDSQLPKDRFSAERLKGVDSTLKIQPAKLEDSAVYLCASSVTGTGGYEQYFGPGTRLTVT.

V gene TRBV27 combines with J gene TRBJ2-1, with unresolved D. Trimming took 3 bases from V and 10 from J, leaving 16 bases between them. This CDR3 region has 14 residues. The V gene's germline CDR1 is MNHEY and CDR2 SMNVEV (reference sequence). This CDR3 is CASSFRLAVKEQFF. In DNA, the CDR3 is TGTGCCAGCAGTTTCCGACTGGCGGTGAAGGAGCAGTTCTTC.

This chain uses TRBV25-1 with TRBJ2-5, with 11 bases identical to TRBD1. CDR1 MGHDK and CDR2 SYGVNS come from the germline V gene. V shed 3 bases, J shed 1 base, and the junction held 7 bases outside the gene matches. CDR3 length: 17 residues. As DNA, the CDR3 is TGTGCCAGCAGTGATCGGACAGGGGGCCTCTTCCAAGAGACCCAGTACTTC. Translation gives CASSDRTGGLFQETQYF.

The J gene is TRBJ1-5, the V gene TRBV30; 7 bases are shared with TRBD1. CDR1 is GTSNPN, CDR2 SVGIG, per germline (reference sequence). CDR3 length equals 14 residues. The junction had 7 bases not matched to a gene; V was cut back by 1 base and J by 7 bases. The CDR3 bases are TGTGCCTGGAGTGGAGGGACAGTAGGCCAGCCCCAGCATTTT. Translated: CAWSGGTVGQPQHF.

V and J are TRBV29-1 and TRBJ2-7, with 9 nucleotides matching TRBD1. This CDR3 has 14 amino acids. V lost 6 bases, J lost 3 bases, and 9 bases stayed unmatched. Germline V gene sequence: CDR1 SQVTM, CDR2 ANQGSEA. The CDR3 here is CSVAGTGIHYEQYF. In DNA form, the CDR3 reads TGCAGCGTCGCCGGGACAGGGATCCACTACGAGCAGTACTTC.

V usage is TRBV7-9 and J usage is TRBJ1-2; TRBD1 agrees at 7 bases. V shed 5 bases, J shed 8 bases, and the junction held 14 bases outside the gene matches. Germline V CDR1 and CDR2: SEHNR, FQNEAQ (reference sequence). There are 15 residues in the CDR3. CDR3 nucleotide sequence: TGTGCCAGCAGCCGACATATGGGACAGTCCAGGGGCTACACCTTC. Its translation: CASSRHMGQSRGYTF.

The chain couples TRBV14 to TRBJ1-2, with 8 bases identical to TRBD1. CDR1 is SGHDN and CDR2 is FVKESK in the germline V gene. J lost 6 bases, V lost 3 bases, and 3 bases had no gene match. CDR3 size: 13 residues. The CDR3 loop reads CASSHARGHGYTF. Written as DNA, the CDR3 is TGTGCCAGCAGCCATGCCAGGGGGCATGGCTACACCTTC. Looking up the rest from reference TRBV14 and TRBJ1-2 gives the full variable domain: EAGVTQFPSHSVIEKGQTVTLRCDPISGHDNLYWYRRVMGKEIKFLLHFVKESKQDESGMPNNRFLAERTGGTYSTLKVQPAELEDSGVYFCASSHARGHGYTFGSGTRLTVV.

V gene TRBV4-3 combines with J gene TRBJ1-2; the D is unclear. The CDR3 loop spans 15 amino acids. Trimming pared 1 base from V and 0 bases from J, leaving 9 bases between. Germline V lookup: CDR1 LGHNA, CDR2 YSLEER. In DNA, the CDR3 is TGCGCCAGCAGCCAAGTTGGTTTAGCTAACTATGGCTACACCTTC. Translating gives CASSQVGLANYGYTF.